Listed below are T cell receptor beta chains from one sample, sequenced in a study of cytomegalovirus exposure and HLA in healthy donors. Data came from immunoSEQ multiplex PCR; TCRdb stores just in-frame clones and leaves some out. The sample gives more than 95,000 clones, nearly 80% of which show up once; 5.8% is in the top ten. Source material: PBMCs. Receptors originate from a man aged 55 to 70 in good health and CMV-seropositive. Each CDR3 is given with its conserved first and last residue. D genes are given only for firm matches. Where a row states a size, it is once, few, many or the class of an expanded clone; other rows omit it.

D	V	J	size	DNA	CDR3
TRBD1	TRBV11-3	TRBJ2-3	.	TGTGCCAGCAGCCAGGGGGATGCTAGCACAGATACGCAGTATTTT	CASSQGDASTDTQYF
.	TRBV5-6	TRBJ2-3	.	TGTGCCAGCAGCTCTAACCCCCTTGATACGCAGTATTTT	CASSSNPLDTQYF
.	TRBV7-6	TRBJ2-7	.	TGTGCCAGCAGCCGACAGACCGACTACGAGCAGTACTTC	CASSRQTDYEQYF
.	TRBV27	TRBJ1-4	.	TGTGCCAGCAGTTTTGGGGGGGATGAAAAACTGTTTTTT	CASSFGGDEKLFF
.	TRBV7-9	TRBJ2-5	.	TGTGCCAGCAGCACGGCGGCGGTCCGGGAGACCCAGTACTTC	CASSTAAVRETQYF
.	TRBV7-2	TRBJ1-6	.	TGTGCCAGCAGCCCCGGAGCCGATAATTCACCCCTCCACTTT	CASSPGADNSPLHF
.	TRBV27	TRBJ1-1	.	TGTGCCAGCAGTTTATGGCTGGCTGGGCCTCGCGAAGCTTTCTTT	CASSLWLAGPREAFF
TRBD1	TRBV28	TRBJ1-5	.	TGTGCCAGCAGTTCAGGGGGCGAGAATCAGCCCCAGCATTTT	CASSSGGENQPQHF
TRBD1	TRBV5-1	TRBJ2-3	.	TGCGCCAGCAGGCCGGACAGGGGGCGGACAGATACGCAGTATTTT	CASRPDRGRTDTQYF
.	TRBV7-2	TRBJ1-5	.	TGTGCCAGCAGCTTAGGCCAGTATAGCAATCAGCCCCAGCATTTT	CASSLGQYSNQPQHF
TRBD1	TRBV6-5	TRBJ1-5	.	TGTGCCAGCAGTGAGAAAAGGACAGGGCAGCCCCAGCATTTT	CASSEKRTGQPQHF
.	TRBV6-5	TRBJ1-4	few	TGTGCCAGCAGTTACAGTAATACCCGGGCTAATGAAAAACTGTTTTTT	CASSYSNTRANEKLFF
TRBD1	TRBV5-5	TRBJ2-1	.	TGTGCCAGCAGCTTCGGGACAGGGGCATACAATGAGCAGTTCTTC	CASSFGTGAYNEQFF
TRBD1	TRBV5-1	TRBJ1-1	many	TGCGCCAGCAGCTTCAGGGGGCGAGCTTTCTTT	CASSFRGRAFF
TRBD2	TRBV6-5	TRBJ2-5	.	TGTGCCAGCAGTTCCCGACTAGCGGGGGGGGGAGAGACCCAGTACTTC	CASSSRLAGGGETQYF
TRBD1	TRBV5-1	TRBJ2-4	.	TGCGCCAGCAGTTCGGGACAGGGAAACATTCAGTACTTC	CASSSGQGNIQYF
.	TRBV6-1	TRBJ1-2	.	TGTGCCAGCAGGCGGAGGGAGGGATATGGCTACACCTTC	CASRRREGYGYTF
.	TRBV9	TRBJ1-3	.	TGTGCCAGCGGAACAACGGAGGGTAATAGAAACACCATATATTTT	CASGTTEGNRNTIYF
TRBD2	TRBV10-1	TRBJ2-1	.	TGCGCCAGCAGTGAGTGGACTAGCAACAATGAGCAGTTCTTC	CASSEWTSNNEQFF
TRBD1	TRBV6-1	TRBJ1-4	.	TGTGCCAGCAGTGAAGCCCGAGCAGGGGGCTGGACTAATGAAAAACTGTTTTTT	CASSEARAGGWTNEKLFF
TRBD1	TRBV27	TRBJ2-7	.	TGTGCCAGCAGGGAAAGGGGGCGCGAGCAGTACTTC	CASRERGREQYF
TRBD2	TRBV5-1	TRBJ2-7	.	TGCGCCAGCAGCTCCCTTAGCGGGGCCTCCTACGAGCAGTACTTC	CASSSLSGASYEQYF
.	TRBV29-1	TRBJ2-6	.	TGCAGCGTTATACCAGGGTACTCTGGGGCCAACGTCCTGACTTTC	CSVIPGYSGANVLTF
.	TRBV7-8	TRBJ1-1	.	TGTGCCAGCAGCTTAGTGGCGGGGAACACTGAAGCTTTCTTT	CASSLVAGNTEAFF
.	TRBV7-9	TRBJ1-5	once	TGTGCCAGCAGCCCGCTCACAGGGTTGAATCAGCCCCAGCATTTT	CASSPLTGLNQPQHF
TRBD1	TRBV9	TRBJ1-2	.	TGTGCCAGCAGCGCAAGGACAGGGGCGAAAAACTATGGCTACACCTTC	CASSARTGAKNYGYTF
.	TRBV7-2	TRBJ2-4	.	TGTGCCAGCAGCCCCCGTTCAGCCAAAAACATTCAGTACTTC	CASSPRSAKNIQYF
TRBD1	TRBV18	TRBJ1-4	once	TGTGCCAGCGCCGGGACAGGCGAAAAACTGTTTTTT	CASAGTGEKLFF
.	TRBV19	TRBJ1-5	.	TGTGCCAGTAGTATTCGGGTAGGGGGTCAGCCCCAGCATTTT	CASSIRVGGQPQHF